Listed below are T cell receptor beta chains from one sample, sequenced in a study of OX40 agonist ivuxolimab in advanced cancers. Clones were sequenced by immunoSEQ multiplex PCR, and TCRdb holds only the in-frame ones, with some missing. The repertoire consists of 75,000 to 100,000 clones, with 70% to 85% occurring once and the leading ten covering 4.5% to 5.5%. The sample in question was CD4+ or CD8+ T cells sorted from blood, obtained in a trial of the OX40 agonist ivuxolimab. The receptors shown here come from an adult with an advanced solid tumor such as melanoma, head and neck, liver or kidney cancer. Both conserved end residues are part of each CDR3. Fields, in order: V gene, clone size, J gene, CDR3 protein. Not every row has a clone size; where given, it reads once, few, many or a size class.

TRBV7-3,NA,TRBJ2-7,CASSLSPPAGETYEQYF
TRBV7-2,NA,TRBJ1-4,CASSLRGTNEKLFF
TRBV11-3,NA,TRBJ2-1,CASSLAGGFYNEQFF
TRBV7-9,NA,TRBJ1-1,CASSLATGQEAFF
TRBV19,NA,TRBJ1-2,CASSVVTIDGYTF
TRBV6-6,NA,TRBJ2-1,CASSFSSYNEQFF
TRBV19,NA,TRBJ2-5,CASSEGDGRETQYF
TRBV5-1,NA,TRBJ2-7,CASSFSGGGEQYF
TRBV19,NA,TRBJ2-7,CASSASWYEQYF
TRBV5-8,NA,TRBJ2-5,CASRQRGGGQETQYF
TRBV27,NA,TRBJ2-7,CASRETGLAEQYF
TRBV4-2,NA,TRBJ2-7,CASSLDGTSGFYEQYF
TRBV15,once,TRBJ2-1,CATSSPGGRRSYNEQFF
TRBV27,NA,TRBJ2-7,CASRQDEQYF
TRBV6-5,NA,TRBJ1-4,CASSGEKLFF
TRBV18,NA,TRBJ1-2,CASSSTGETYGYTF
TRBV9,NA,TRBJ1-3,CASSVGGGNTIYF
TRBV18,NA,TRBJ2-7,CASSPPGTGGVIGEQYF
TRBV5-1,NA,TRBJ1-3,CASSLAGSSGNTIYF
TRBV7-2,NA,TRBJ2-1,CASSLGQGGSEQFF
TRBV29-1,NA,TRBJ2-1,CSVEGTGSTYNEQFF
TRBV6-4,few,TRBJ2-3,CASSDSPAGTDTQYF
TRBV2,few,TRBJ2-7,CASSTGPGYEQYF
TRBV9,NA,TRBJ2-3,CASSSPTDGTDTQYF
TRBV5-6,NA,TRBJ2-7,CASSRRDGSSYEQYF
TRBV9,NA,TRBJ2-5,CASSLRTSGRGERETQYF
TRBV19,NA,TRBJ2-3,CASSIRTTDTQYF
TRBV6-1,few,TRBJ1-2,CASSGQGGGYTF
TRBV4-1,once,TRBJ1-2,CASKPGQALANYGYTF
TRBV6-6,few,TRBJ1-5,CASSQQGTQPQHF
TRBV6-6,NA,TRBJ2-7,CASSPPKEGSSYEQYF
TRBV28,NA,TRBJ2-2,CASRRTGTGELFF
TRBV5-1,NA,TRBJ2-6,CASKLAGAVGANVLTF
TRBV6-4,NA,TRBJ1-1,CASSEKGLGTEAFF
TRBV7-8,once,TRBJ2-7,CASSFPGTRREQYF
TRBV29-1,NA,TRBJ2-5,CSARVTLVETQYF